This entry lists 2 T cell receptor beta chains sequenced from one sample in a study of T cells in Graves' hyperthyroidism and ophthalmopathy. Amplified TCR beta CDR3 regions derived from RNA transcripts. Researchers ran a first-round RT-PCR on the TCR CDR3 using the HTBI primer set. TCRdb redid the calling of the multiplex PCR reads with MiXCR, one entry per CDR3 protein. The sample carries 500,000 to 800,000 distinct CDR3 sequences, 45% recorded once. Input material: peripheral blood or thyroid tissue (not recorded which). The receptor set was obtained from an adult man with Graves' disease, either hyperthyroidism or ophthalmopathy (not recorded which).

This chain's CDR3 is CASRPTGGRSPLHF. CDR3 in DNA: TGTGCCAGCAGACCGACAGGGGGCAGGTCACCCCTCCACTTT. V is TRBV5-5 and J is TRBJ1-6, with 10 positions matching TRBD1. Germline CDR1 is SGHKS and CDR2 is YYEKEE (reference sequence). CDR3 length: 14 residues. Unmatched junction bases numbered 6, after V lost 5 bases and J lost 10 bases.

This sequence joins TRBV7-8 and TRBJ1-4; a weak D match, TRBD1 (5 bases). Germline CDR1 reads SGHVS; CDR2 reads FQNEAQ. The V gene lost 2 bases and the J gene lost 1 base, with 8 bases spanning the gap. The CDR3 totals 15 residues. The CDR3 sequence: CASSLLGVTNEKLFF. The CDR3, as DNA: TGTGCCAGCAGCTTACTGGGGGTAACTAATGAAAAACTGTTTTTT.